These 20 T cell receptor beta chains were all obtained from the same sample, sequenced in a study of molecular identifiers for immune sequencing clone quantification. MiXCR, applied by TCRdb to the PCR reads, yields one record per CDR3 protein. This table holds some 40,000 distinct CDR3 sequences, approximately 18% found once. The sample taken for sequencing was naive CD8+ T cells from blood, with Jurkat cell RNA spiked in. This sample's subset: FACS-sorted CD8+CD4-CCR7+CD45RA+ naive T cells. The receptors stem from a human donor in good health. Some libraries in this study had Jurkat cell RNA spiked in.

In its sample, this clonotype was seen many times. CDR3 amino acids: CASSQDFPGGYEQYF. DNA of the CDR3: TGCGCCAGCAGCCAAGATTTTCCAGGGGGCTACGAGCAGTACTTC. The rearrangement joins TRBV4-3 to TRBJ2-7, with 7 bases lining up with TRBD1. The CDR3 extends over 15 amino acids. Germline values: CDR1 LGHNA, CDR2 YSLEER. The ends lost 0 bases at V and 3 bases at J; junction bases unmatched: 5.

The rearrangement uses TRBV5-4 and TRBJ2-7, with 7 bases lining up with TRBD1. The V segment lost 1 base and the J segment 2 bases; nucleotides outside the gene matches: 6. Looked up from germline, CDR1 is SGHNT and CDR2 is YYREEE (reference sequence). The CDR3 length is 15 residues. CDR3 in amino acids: CASSLKRQGPYEQYF. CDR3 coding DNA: TGTGCCAGCAGCTTGAAGCGACAGGGACCCTACGAGCAGTACTTC. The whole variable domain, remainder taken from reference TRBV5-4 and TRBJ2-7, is ETGVTQSPTHLIKTRGQQVTLRCSSQSGHNTVSWYQQALGQGPQFIFQYYREEENGRGNFPPRFSGLQFPNYSSELNVNALELDDSALYLCASSLKRQGPYEQYFGPGTRLTVT.

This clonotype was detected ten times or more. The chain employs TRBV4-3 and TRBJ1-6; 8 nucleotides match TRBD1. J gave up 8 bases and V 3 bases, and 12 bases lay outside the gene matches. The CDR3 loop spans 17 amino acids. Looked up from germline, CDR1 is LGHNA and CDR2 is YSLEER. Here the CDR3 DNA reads TGCGCCAGCAGCCACGACTTCCGGGACAGGACAGATTCACCCCTCCACTTT. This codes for CASSHDFRDRTDSPLHF.

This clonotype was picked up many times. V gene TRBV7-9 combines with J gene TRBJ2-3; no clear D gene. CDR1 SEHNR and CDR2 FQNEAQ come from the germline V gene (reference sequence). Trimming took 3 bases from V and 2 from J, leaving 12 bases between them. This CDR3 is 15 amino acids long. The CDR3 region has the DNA TGTGCCAGCAGCTTTATCCAGCTAGTCACAGATACGCAGTATTTT. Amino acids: CASSFIQLVTDTQYF.

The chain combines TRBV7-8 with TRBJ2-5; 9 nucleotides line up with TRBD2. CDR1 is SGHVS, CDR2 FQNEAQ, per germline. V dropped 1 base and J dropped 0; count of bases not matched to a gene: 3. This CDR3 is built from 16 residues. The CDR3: CASSLEASGNQETQYF. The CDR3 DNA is TGTGCCAGCAGCTTAGAGGCTAGCGGGAACCAAGAGACCCAGTACTTC.

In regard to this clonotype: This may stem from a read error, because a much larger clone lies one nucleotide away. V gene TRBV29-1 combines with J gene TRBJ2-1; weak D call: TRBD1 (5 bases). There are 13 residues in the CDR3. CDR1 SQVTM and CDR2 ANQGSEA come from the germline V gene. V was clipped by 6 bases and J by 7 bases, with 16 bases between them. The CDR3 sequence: CSVVGAANNEQFF. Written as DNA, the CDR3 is TGCAGCGTCGTAGGGGCAGCGAATAATGAGCAGTTCTTC.

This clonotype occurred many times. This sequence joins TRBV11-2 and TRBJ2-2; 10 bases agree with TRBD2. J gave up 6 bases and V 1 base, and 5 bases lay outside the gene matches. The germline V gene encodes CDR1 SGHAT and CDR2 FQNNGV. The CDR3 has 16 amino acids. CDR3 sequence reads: CASSLVLAGVPGELFF. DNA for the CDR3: TGTGCCAGCAGCTTAGTTCTAGCGGGAGTACCCGGGGAGCTGTTTTTT.

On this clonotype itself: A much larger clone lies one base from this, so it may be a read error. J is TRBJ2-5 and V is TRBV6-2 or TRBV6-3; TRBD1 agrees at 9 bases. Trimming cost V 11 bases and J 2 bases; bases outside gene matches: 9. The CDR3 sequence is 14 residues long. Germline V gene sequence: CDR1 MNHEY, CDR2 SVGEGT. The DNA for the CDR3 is TGTGCCGTCGACCGTGACAGGGGGCAAGAGACCCAGTACTTC. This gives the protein CAVDRDRGQETQYF.

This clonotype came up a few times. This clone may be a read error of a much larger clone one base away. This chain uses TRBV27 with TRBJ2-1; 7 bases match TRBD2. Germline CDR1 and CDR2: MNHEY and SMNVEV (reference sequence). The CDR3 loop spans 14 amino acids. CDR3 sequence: CAGSWGGRMNEQFF. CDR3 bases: TGTGCCGGCAGTTGGGGCGGGAGAATGAATGAGCAGTTCTTC.

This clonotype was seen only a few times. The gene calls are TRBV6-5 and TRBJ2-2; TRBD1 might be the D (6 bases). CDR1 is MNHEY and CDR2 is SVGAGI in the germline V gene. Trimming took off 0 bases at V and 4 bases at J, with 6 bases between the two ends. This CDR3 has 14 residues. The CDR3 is CASSYSGATGELFF. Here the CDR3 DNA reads TGTGCCAGCAGTTACTCGGGGGCCACCGGGGAGCTGTTTTTT.

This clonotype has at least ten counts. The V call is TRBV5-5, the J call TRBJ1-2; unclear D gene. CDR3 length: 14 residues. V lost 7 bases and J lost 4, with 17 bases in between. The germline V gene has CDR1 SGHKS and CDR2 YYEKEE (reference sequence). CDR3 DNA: TGTGCCAGCCTAAAAGGGAGGGAAACCTATGGCTACACCTTC. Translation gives CASLKGRETYGYTF.

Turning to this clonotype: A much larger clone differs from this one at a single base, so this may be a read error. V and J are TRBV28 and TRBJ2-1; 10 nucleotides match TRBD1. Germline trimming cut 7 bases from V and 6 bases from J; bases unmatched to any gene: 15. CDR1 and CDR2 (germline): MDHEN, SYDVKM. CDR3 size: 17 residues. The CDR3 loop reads CASNLFPGQGPPNEQFF. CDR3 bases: TGTGCCAGCAATCTTTTCCCGGGACAGGGGCCCCCCAATGAGCAGTTCTTC. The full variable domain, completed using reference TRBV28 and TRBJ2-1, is DVKVTQSSRYLVKRTGEKVFLECVQDMDHENMFWYRQDPGLGLRLIYFSYDVKMKEKGDIPEGYSVSREKKERFSLILESASTNQTSMYLCASNLFPGQGPPNEQFFGPGTRLTVL.

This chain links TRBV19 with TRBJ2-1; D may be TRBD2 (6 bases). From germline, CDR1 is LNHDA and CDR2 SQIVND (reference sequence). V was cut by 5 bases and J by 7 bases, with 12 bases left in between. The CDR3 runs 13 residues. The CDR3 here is CASSLLASNEQFF. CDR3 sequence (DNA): TGTGCCAGTAGTTTACTAGCTTCGAATGAGCAGTTCTTC.

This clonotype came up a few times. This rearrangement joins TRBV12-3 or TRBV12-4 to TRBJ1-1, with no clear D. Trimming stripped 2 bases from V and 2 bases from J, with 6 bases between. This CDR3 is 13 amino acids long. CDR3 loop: CASSLTINTEAFF. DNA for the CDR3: TGTGCCAGCAGTTTAACCATCAACACTGAAGCTTTCTTT.

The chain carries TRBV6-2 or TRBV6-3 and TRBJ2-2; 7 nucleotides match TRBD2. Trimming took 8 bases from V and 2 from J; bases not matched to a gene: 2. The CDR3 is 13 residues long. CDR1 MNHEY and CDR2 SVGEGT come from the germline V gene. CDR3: CASRDYNTGELFF. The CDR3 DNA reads TGTGCCAGCCGGGACTATAACACCGGGGAGCTGTTTTTT.

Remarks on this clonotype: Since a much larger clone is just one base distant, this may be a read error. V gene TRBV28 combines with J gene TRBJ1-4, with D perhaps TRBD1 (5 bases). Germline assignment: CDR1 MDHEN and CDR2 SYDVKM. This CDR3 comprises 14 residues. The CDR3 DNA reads TGTGCCGGCAGACGGACATTTATCGGGGAAAAACTGTTTTTT. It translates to CAGRRTFIGEKLFF.

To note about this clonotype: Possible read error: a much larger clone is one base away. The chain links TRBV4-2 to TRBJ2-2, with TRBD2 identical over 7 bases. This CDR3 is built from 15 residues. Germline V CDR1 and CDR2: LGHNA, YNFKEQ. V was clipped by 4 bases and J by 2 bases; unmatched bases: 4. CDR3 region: CASSLGLGNTGELFF. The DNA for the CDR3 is TGTGCCAGCAGCCTCGGACTAGGCAACACCGGGGAGCTGTTTTTT.

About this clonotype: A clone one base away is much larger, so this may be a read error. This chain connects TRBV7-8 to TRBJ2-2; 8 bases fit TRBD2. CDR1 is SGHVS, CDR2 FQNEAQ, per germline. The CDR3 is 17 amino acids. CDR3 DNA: TGTGCCGGCAGCTTAGCTGAGCGGGAGTATGGCACCGGGGAGCTGTTTTTT. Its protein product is CAGSLAEREYGTGELFF.

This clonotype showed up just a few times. The CDR3 loop is CASSRGGGRPTEAFF. CDR3 in DNA: TGTGCCAGCAGCCGAGGAGGAGGGAGGCCCACTGAAGCTTTCTTT. This sequence joins TRBV11-2 and TRBJ1-1; D remains ambiguous. Germline V lookup: CDR1 SGHAT, CDR2 FQNNGV. Trimming left V 5 bases short and J 4 bases short, with 17 bases between. The CDR3 sequence is 15 residues long.

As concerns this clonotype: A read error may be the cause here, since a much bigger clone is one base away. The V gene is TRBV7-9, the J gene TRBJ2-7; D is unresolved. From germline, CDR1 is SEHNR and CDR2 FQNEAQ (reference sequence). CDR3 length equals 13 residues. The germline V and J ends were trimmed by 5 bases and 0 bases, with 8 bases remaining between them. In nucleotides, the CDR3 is TGTGCCAGCAGCCCTAACGGCTCCTACGAGCAGTACTTC. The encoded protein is CASSPNGSYEQYF.